One and the same sample provided the 22 T cell receptor beta chains below, sequenced in a study of shared clonotypes between healthy human individuals. Profiling relied on immunoSEQ multiplex PCR, and the TCRdb table lists in-frame clones only, not all of them. The sample lists over a million clones; roughly 96% were seen once. Sequencing input: naive CD4+ T cells sorted from blood. Subset here: CD45RA+ positively selected. The receptors stem from a man younger than 40 in good health.

DNA of the CDR3: TGTGCCATCAGTCCCGGGACAGGGACTGAAAAACTGTTTTTT. Protein product: CAISPGTGTEKLFF. The chain carries TRBV10-3 and TRBJ1-4; TRBD1 aligns across 9 bases. The length of the CDR3 is 14 residues. Trimming took 5 bases from V and 7 from J; bases not matched to a gene: 5. Looked up from germline, CDR1 is ENHRY and CDR2 is SYGVKD.

The chain uses TRBV6-5 and TRBJ2-3, with a tentative D call TRBD2 (5 bases). Germline CDR1 reads MNHEY; CDR2 reads SVGAGI. The CDR3 runs 15 residues. Trimming pared 6 bases from V and 6 bases from J, leaving 19 bases between. As DNA, the CDR3 is TGTGCCAGCAGAGTCTTGGGAGTAACCACGGATACGCAGTATTTT. It translates to CASRVLGVTTDTQYF.

This clone appeared a single time. This sample also contains other DNA sequences that code for the same CDR3. J is TRBJ2-2 and V is TRBV5-1, with D unclear. V lost 3 bases and J 6 bases, leaving 3 bases between the germline ends. CDR3 length: 11 amino acids. Germline CDR1 and CDR2: SGHRS and YFSETQ. CDR3 sequence (DNA): TGCGCCAGCAGCTCCGCCGGGGAGCTGTTTTTT. Protein product: CASSSAGELFF.

The rearrangement uses TRBV30 and TRBJ2-2; perhaps TRBD2 as D (7 bases). Deletions cut 3 bases from V and 2 bases from J, with 19 bases between. This CDR3 is built from 17 residues. CDR1 is GTSNPN, CDR2 SVGIG, per germline (reference sequence). The CDR3: CAWRAKGEGINTGELFF. Written as DNA, the CDR3 is TGTGCCTGGAGAGCAAAGGGGGAGGGTATAAACACCGGGGAGCTGTTTTTT.

The gene calls are TRBV27 and TRBJ2-1; TRBD2 matches 16 bases. The CDR3 is made up of 17 amino acids. The germline CDR1 and CDR2 sequences are MNHEY and SMNVEV (reference sequence). After removal of 4 bases from V and 4 bases from J, the junction contained 4 bases not matched to a gene. CDR3 sequence: CASSWRGLAGGYNEQFF. The CDR3 nucleotides are TGTGCCAGCAGTTGGAGGGGACTAGCGGGAGGGTACAATGAGCAGTTCTTC.

The V gene is TRBV9, the J gene TRBJ1-2; 7 bases align to TRBD1. CDR1 and CDR2 (germline): SGDLS, YYNGEE. The CDR3 spans 13 residues. V dropped 3 bases and J dropped 8; count of bases not matched to a gene: 7. The CDR3 loop is CASSGRQGFGYTF. The CDR3 nucleotides read TGTGCCAGCAGCGGGAGACAGGGTTTCGGCTACACCTTC.

Concerning this clone itself: The sample has other DNA sequences that encode this CDR3 too. V usage is TRBV10-1 and J usage is TRBJ1-1; 7 bases align to TRBD1. This CDR3 is built from 14 residues. The junction had 3 bases not matched to a gene; V was cut back by 0 bases and J by 5 bases. CDR1 is WNHNN, CDR2 SYGVQD, per germline (reference sequence). The CDR3 region is CASSESDRDTEAFF. The CDR3 nucleotides read TGCGCCAGCAGTGAGTCAGACAGGGATACTGAAGCTTTCTTT.

The V call is TRBV19, the J call TRBJ1-2; TRBD1 aligns across 7 bases. Trimming removed 8 bases from V and 0 bases from J; junction bases left unmatched: 9. Germline loops: CDR1 LNHDA, CDR2 SQIVND (reference sequence). The CDR3 runs 15 residues. The CDR3 DNA is TGTGCCAGTTCGTCTCCCGGGACAGCTAACTATGGCTACACCTTC. Encoded protein: CASSSPGTANYGYTF.

The rearrangement uses TRBV11-2 and TRBJ2-7, with 7 positions matching TRBD1. The CDR3 spans 11 residues. CDR1 is SGHAT and CDR2 is FQNNGV in the germline V gene. The V and J ends lost 5 bases and 6 bases, in that order; junction bases with no gene match: 1. CDR3 bases: TGTGCCAGCAGCCACAGGGGCGAGCAGTACTTC. The encoded protein is CASSHRGEQYF.

The chain recombines TRBV5-6 with TRBJ1-2; no clear D gene. This CDR3 contains 17 residues. From germline, CDR1 is SGHDT and CDR2 YYEEEE. Deletions cut 0 bases from V and 4 bases from J, with 19 bases between. CDR3 in amino acids: CASSLGSIRLLGYGYTF. In nucleotides, the CDR3 is TGTGCCAGCAGCTTGGGGTCAATACGGTTATTGGGCTATGGCTACACCTTC.

This chain links TRBV25-1 with TRBJ2-1, with D possibly TRBD1 on 5 matching bases. Looked up from germline, CDR1 is MGHDK and CDR2 is SYGVNS. The length of the CDR3 is 17 residues. V lost 2 bases and J 7 bases, leaving 21 bases between the germline ends. The CDR3 DNA reads TGTGCCAGCAGTGAAGCCATTGGGGCTAACTACGTTAATGAGCAGTTCTTC. It specifies CASSEAIGANYVNEQFF.

The CDR3: CASGLAGDLYEQYF. The CDR3 DNA sequence: TGTGCCAGTGGACTAGCGGGAGACTTGTACGAGCAGTACTTC. The genes are TRBV21-1 and TRBJ2-7; TRBD2, the table's D call, was not compared with the DNA. TRBV21-1 is a pseudogene segment. The CDR3 loop spans 14 amino acids.

The genes are TRBV19 and TRBJ1-1; D not resolved. This CDR3 is built from 16 residues. Germline-derived CDR1 and CDR2 are LNHDA and SQIVND (reference sequence). V lost 6 bases, J lost 3 bases, and 20 bases lay in between. As DNA, the CDR3 is TGTGCCAGTAGCCCCCGACGGCCCGGCGGGGACACTGAAGCTTTCTTT. This gives the protein CASSPRRPGGDTEAFF.

In its sample, this clone was seen a few times. This specimen includes other DNA sequences encoding the same CDR3. V gene TRBV18 combines with J gene TRBJ2-7, with 11 bases matching TRBD1. Germline V gene sequence: CDR1 KGHSH, CDR2 LQKENI. The CDR3 loop spans 14 amino acids. Trimming cost V 2 bases and J 4 bases; bases outside gene matches: 1. In DNA form, the CDR3 reads TGTGCCAGCTCACCAGGGACAGGGGGGTACGAGCAGTACTTC. Translating gives CASSPGTGGYEQYF.

This clone was detected only once. CDR3 residues: CASSLRQLRLSNQPQHF. Here the CDR3 DNA reads TGTGCCAGCAGCTTGCGACAGCTTAGACTCAGCAATCAGCCCCAGCATTTT. J is TRBJ1-5 and V is TRBV5-8, with D possibly TRBD1 on 5 matching bases. V was shortened by 1 base and J by 1 base, with 15 bases between the two germline ends. The CDR3 length is 17 residues. Germline CDR1 SGHTS, CDR2 YDEGEE.

The chain links TRBV7-2 to TRBJ1-5; D is unresolved. With 5 bases removed from V and 3 bases from J, the gap between germline ends came to 8 bases. This CDR3 is built from 13 residues. CDR1 is SGHTA, CDR2 FQGNSA, per germline. This CDR3 reads CASSPITNQPQHF. The CDR3 bases are TGTGCCAGCAGCCCCATCACCAATCAGCCCCAGCATTTT. The whole variable domain, remainder taken from reference TRBV7-2 and TRBJ1-5, is GAGVSQSPSNKVTEKGKDVELRCDPISGHTALYWYRQSLGQGLEFLIYFQGNSAPDKSGLPSDRFSAERTGGSVSTLTIQRTQQEDSAVYLCASSPITNQPQHFGDGTRLSIL.

This chain joins TRBV5-1 and TRBJ2-5; 9 bases fit TRBD1. The germline V gene has CDR1 SGHRS and CDR2 YFSETQ. V dropped 0 bases and J dropped 4; count of bases not matched to a gene: 13. The CDR3 sequence is 18 residues long. This chain's CDR3 is CASSLGGQGGARGETQYF. The CDR3 DNA sequence: TGCGCCAGCAGCTTGGGGGGACAGGGCGGCGCGAGGGGAGAGACCCAGTACTTC.

The chain carries TRBV4-3 and TRBJ2-2; maybe TRBD2 (6 bases). The CDR3 length is 17 residues. Germline loops: CDR1 LGHNA, CDR2 YSLEER. With 0 bases removed from V and 2 bases from J, the gap between germline ends came to 13 bases. In DNA form, the CDR3 reads TGCGCCAGCAGCCAAGATCTGGCTAGCGTTAACACCGGGGAGCTGTTTTTT. Translating gives CASSQDLASVNTGELFF.

The chain uses TRBV6-5 and TRBJ2-3, with a weak D call TRBD2 (5 bases). The CDR3 totals 15 residues. CDR1 MNHEY and CDR2 SVGAGI come from the germline V gene. Trimming cost V 4 bases and J 4 bases, with 15 bases left between them. The CDR3 loop is CASSLLGSSSDTQYF. In nucleotides, the CDR3 is TGTGCCAGCAGTTTACTAGGGAGTTCCTCAGATACGCAGTATTTT.

The CDR3 bases are TGTGCCAGCAGCGTACAGGAGGAGGGGCGTAGCGGCTACACCTTC. This encodes CASSVQEEGRSGYTF. The chain is built from TRBV9 and TRBJ1-2; a possible D gene is TRBD1 (5 bases). The germline V gene encodes CDR1 SGDLS and CDR2 YYNGEE. CDR3 length: 15 amino acids. V was trimmed by 1 base and J by 8 bases, leaving 18 bases between them.

The V and J genes are TRBV7-6 and TRBJ2-1; D ambiguous. V shed 4 bases and J shed 4 bases, with 17 bases lying between them. The germline V gene has CDR1 SGHVS and CDR2 FNYEAQ. CDR3 length: 16 amino acids. In DNA form, the CDR3 reads TGTGCCAGCAGCTCCCAACCAGGACGACGGTACAATGAGCAGTTCTTC. Residues: CASSSQPGRRYNEQFF.

The CDR3, as DNA: TGTGCCAGCAGTTCAGGTCCGGGACAGGGGGCCAATGAGCAGTTCTTC. It translates to CASSSGPGQGANEQFF. This chain joins TRBV27 and TRBJ2-1; 12 bases match TRBD1. In germline, CDR1 is MNHEY, CDR2 SMNVEV (reference sequence). This CDR3 has 16 residues. J lost 6 bases, V lost 4 bases, and 7 bases had no gene match.